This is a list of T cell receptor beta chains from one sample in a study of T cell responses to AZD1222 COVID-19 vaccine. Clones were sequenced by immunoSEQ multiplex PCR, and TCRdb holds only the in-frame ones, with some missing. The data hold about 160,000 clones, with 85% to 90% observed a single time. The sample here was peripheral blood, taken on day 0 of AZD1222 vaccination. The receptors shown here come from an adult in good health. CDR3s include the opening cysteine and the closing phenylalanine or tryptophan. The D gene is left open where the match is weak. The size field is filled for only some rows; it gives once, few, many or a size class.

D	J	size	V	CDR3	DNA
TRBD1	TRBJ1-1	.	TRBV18	CASSQGQTNTEAFF	TGTGCCAGCTCCCAGGGACAGACGAACACTGAAGCTTTCTTT
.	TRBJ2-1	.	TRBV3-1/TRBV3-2	CASSSGPASYNEQFF	TGTGCCAGCAGTAGCGGACCGGCCTCCTACAATGAGCAGTTCTTC
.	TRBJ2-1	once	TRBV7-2	CASSLDWSSYNEQFF	TGTGCCAGCAGCTTAGACTGGAGCTCCTACAATGAGCAGTTCTTC
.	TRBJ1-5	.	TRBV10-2	CASSESPGNSNQPQHF	TGCGCCAGCAGTGAGTCGCCAGGAAATAGCAATCAGCCCCAGCATTTT
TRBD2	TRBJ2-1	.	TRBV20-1	CSASPPGLSRNEQFF	TGCAGTGCTAGTCCGCCGGGACTAAGTAGGAATGAGCAGTTCTTC
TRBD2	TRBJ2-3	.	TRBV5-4	CASSLKLAGATDTQYF	TGTGCCAGCAGCTTAAAGCTAGCGGGGGCCACAGATACGCAGTATTTT
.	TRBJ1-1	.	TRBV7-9	CASSPVGLEAFF	TGTGCCAGCAGCCCCGTGGGGCTTGAAGCTTTCTTT
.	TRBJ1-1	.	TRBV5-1	CASSLVQGPNTEAFF	TGCGCCAGCAGCTTGGTACAGGGACCAAACACTGAAGCTTTCTTT
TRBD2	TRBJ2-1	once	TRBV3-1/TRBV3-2	CASSQRLAGGQRSSYNEQFF	TGTGCCAGCAGCCAGAGACTAGCGGGGGGTCAACGAAGCTCCTACAATGAGCAGTTCTTC
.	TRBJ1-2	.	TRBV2	CASRVVRGNYGYTF	TGTGCCAGCAGGGTGGTCAGGGGAAACTATGGCTACACCTTC
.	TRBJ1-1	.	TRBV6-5	CASRGPFRNTEAFF	TGTGCCAGCAGGGGTCCTTTTAGAAACACTGAAGCTTTCTTT
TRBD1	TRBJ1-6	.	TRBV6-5	CASSYWTGGNSPLHF	TGTGCCAGCAGTTACTGGACAGGGGGTAATTCACCCCTCCACTTT
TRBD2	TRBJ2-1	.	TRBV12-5	CASGVAGGHAIF	TGTGCTAGTGGTGTAGCGGGGGGGCATGCGATCTTC
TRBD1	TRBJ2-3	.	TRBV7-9	CASSHRQGLTDTQYF	TGTGCCAGCAGCCACCGACAGGGCCTCACAGATACGCAGTATTTT
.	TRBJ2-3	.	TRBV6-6	CASSYSNGPADTQYF	TGTGCCAGCAGTTACTCGAACGGGCCCGCAGATACGCAGTATTTT
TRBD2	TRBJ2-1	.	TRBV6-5	CASRPLSGLGNEQFF	TGTGCCAGCAGGCCCTTATCGGGACTAGGCAATGAGCAGTTCTTC
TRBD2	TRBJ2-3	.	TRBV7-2	CASSRSGGARDTQYF	TGTGCCAGCAGCCGGAGCGGGGGGGCCAGAGATACGCAGTATTTT
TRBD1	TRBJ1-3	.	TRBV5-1	CASSLRGQNSGNTIYF	TGCGCCAGCAGCCTCCGGGGACAGAACTCTGGAAACACCATATATTTT
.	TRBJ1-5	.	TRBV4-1	CASSQDGMQGGWQPQHF	TGCGCCAGCAGCCAAGATGGTATGCAGGGCGGTTGGCAGCCCCAGCATTTT
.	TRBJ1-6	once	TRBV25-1	CASSHGRNSPLHF	TGTGCCAGCAGTCACGGACGGAATTCACCCCTCCACTTT
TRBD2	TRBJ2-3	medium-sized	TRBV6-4	CASSDSSGGATDTQYF	TGTGCCAGCAGTGACTCTAGCGGGGGGGCCACAGATACGCAGTATTTT
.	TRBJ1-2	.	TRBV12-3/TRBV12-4	CASSLNANYGYTF	TGTGCCAGCAGTTTAAACGCAAACTATGGCTACACCTTC
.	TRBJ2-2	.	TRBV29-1	CSGQNTGELFF	TGCAGCGGGCAGAACACCGGGGAGCTGTTTTTT
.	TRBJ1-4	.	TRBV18	CASSPREVGRHEKLFF	TGTGCCAGCTCACCAAGGGAAGTCGGCCGCCATGAAAAACTGTTTTTT
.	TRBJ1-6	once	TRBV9	CASSVEGARNSPLHF	TGTGCCAGCAGCGTAGAAGGGGCGAGGAATTCACCCCTCCACTTT
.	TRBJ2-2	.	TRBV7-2	CASTRVWGRTGELFF	TGTGCCAGCACCCGGGTATGGGGCCGCACCGGGGAGCTGTTTTTT
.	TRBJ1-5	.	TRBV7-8	CAAGGSSNQPQHF	TGTGCAGCGGGGGGATCAAGCAATCAGCCCCAGCATTTT
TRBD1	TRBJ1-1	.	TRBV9	CASSLRTGAEAFF	TGTGCCAGCAGCTTAAGGACAGGGGCTGAAGCTTTCTTT
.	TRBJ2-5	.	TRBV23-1	CASSQSRETQYF	TGCGCCAGCAGTCAATCCAGAGAGACCCAGTACTTC
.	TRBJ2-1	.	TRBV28	CASSPPMLDYNEQFF	TGTGCCAGCAGTCCGCCTATGTTGGACTACAATGAGCAGTTCTTC
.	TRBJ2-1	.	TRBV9	CASSDGPTSGYNEQFF	TGTGCCAGCAGCGACGGACCCACCTCGGGCTACAATGAGCAGTTCTTC
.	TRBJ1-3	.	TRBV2	CASSPVNTIYF	TGTGCCAGCAGCCCCGTCAACACCATATATTTT
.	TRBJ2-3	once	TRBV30	CAWRGNTDTQYF	TGTGCCTGGAGGGGGAACACAGATACGCAGTATTTT
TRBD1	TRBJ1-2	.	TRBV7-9	CASSSRTGVGYGYTF	TGTGCCAGCAGCTCCCGTACAGGGGTGGGCTATGGCTACACCTTC
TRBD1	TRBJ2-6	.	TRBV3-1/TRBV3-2	CASSPNPGQGNLPSGANVLTF	TGTGCCAGCAGCCCAAATCCGGGACAGGGAAACCTCCCCTCTGGGGCCAACGTCCTGACTTTC
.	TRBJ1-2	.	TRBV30	CAWSPNYGYTF	TGTGCCTGGAGTCCGAACTATGGCTACACCTTC
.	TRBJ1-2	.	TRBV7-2	CASSFGQGIRTF	.
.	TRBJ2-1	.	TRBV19	CASSTPRVSSYNEQFF	TGTGCCAGTAGTACCCCAAGGGTAAGCTCCTACAATGAGCAGTTCTTC
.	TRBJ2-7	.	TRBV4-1	CASSQDLGGGYEQYF	TGCGCCAGCAGCCAAGATTTGGGGGGTGGGTACGAGCAGTACTTC
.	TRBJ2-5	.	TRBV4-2	CASSQDLATQETQYF	TGTGCCAGCAGCCAAGATTTGGCCACTCAAGAGACCCAGTACTTC
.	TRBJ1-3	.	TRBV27	CASRTGSSGNTIYF	TGTGCCAGCAGGACGGGGAGCTCTGGAAACACCATATATTTT
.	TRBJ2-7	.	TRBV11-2	CASSSTTLSYEQYF	TGTGCCAGCAGCTCGACAACCCTATCCTACGAGCAGTACTTC